This TCR beta chain emerged from a study of metastatic and nonmetastatic thyroid tumors. Study-level background: Malignant thyroid and benign thyroid patients provided blood and tumor or nodule tissue whose repertoires were compared. General study findings and limits: Across blood and tumor, TCR beta diversity in malignant thyroid tumors was reportedly significantly higher than in benign nodules.

Authors' methods: For papillary thyroid cancer, a distant-metastasis classifier was constructed from CDR3 differences observed across clinicopathological groups. TCRdb re-clonotyped the PCR reads via MiXCR. TCRdb's processing, not the authors', yielded these V and J calls. The repertoire consists of 25,000 to 35,000 clones, with over 15% occurring once and the leading ten covering over 4%. Thyroid surgery was performed in patients who had received no treatment beforehand. This clone has ten or more counts. As yet, its antigen is unknown. Sequencing used blood. This receptor was taken from a female donor with papillary thyroid cancer or a benign thyroid nodule (not recorded which). Some clones in this sample may be carry-over from other donors' samples.

The CDR3 loop is CASSLDRGLGETQYF. CDR3 DNA: TGCGCCAGCAGCTTGGACAGGGGGTTGGGCGAGACCCAGTACTTC. J is TRBJ2-5 and V is TRBV5-1, with 8 bases identical to TRBD1. Per the germline V gene, CDR1 is SGHRS and CDR2 is YFSETQ. J gave up 5 bases and V 0 bases, and 6 bases lay outside the gene matches. The length of the CDR3 is 15 residues.